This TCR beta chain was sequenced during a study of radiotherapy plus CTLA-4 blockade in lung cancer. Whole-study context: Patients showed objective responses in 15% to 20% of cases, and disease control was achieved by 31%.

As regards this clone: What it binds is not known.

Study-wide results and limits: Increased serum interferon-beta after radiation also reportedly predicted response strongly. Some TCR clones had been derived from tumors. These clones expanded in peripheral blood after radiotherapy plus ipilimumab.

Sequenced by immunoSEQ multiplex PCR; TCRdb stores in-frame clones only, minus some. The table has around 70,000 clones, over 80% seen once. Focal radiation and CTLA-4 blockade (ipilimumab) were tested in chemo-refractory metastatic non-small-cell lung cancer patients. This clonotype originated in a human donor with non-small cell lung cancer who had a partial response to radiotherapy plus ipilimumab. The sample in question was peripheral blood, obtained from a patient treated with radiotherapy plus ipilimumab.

The CDR3 DNA sequence: TGTGCCAGTGAAAGAACACCGGGACAGGGGTACGAGCAGTACTTC. Translating it yields CASERTPGQGYEQYF. The chain combines TRBV6-6 with TRBJ2-7; 10 bases line up with TRBD1. Germline CDR1 is MNHNY and CDR2 is SVGAGI (reference sequence). J was trimmed by 4 bases and V by 9 bases; bases with no gene match: 12. This CDR3 contains 15 residues.